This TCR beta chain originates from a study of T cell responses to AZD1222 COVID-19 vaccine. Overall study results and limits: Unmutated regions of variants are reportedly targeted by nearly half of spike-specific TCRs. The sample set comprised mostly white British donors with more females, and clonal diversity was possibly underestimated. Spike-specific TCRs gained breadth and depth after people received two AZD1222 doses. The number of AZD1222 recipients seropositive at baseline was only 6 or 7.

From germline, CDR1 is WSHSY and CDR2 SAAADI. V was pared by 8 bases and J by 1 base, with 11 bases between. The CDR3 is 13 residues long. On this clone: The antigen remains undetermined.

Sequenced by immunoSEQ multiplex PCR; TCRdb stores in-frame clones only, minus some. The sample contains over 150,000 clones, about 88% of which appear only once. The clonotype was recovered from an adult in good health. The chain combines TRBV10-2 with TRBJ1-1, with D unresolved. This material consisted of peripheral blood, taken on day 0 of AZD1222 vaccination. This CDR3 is CASVTKKNTEAFF. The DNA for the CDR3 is TGCGCCAGCGTCACAAAGAAGAACACTGAAGCTTTCTTT.